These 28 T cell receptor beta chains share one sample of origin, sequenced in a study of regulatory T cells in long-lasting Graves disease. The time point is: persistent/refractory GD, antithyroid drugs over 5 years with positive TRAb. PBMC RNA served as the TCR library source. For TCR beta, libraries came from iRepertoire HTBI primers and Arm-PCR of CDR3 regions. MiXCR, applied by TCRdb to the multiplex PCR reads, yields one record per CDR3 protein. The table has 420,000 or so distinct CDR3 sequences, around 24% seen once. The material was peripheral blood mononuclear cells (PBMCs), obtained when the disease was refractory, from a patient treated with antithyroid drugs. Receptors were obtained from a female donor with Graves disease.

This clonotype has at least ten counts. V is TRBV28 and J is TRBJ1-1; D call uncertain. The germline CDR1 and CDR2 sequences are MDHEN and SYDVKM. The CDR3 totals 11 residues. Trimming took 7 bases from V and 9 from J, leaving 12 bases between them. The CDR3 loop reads CASTDSRKAFF. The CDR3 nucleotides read TGTGCCAGCACCGACTCTCGGAAAGCTTTCTTT.

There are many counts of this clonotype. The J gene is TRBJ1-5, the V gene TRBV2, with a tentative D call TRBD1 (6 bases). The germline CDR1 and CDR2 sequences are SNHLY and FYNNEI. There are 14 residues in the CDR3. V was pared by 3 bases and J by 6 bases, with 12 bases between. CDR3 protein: CASSDVKGVQPQHF. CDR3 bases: TGTGCCAGCAGTGACGTAAAGGGGGTTCAGCCCCAGCATTTT.

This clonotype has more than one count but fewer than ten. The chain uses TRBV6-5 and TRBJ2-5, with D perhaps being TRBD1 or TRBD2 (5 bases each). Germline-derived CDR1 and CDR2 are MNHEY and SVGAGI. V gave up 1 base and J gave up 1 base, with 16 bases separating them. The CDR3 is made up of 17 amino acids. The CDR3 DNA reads TGTGCCAGCAGTTACTATCTGGGACCCGGCCTCCAAGAGACCCAGTACTTC. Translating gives CASSYYLGPGLQETQYF.

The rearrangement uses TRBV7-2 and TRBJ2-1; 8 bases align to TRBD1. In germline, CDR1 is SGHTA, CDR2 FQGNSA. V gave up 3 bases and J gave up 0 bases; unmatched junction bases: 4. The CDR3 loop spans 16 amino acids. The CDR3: CASSLDRVPSYNEQFF. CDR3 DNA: TGTGCCAGCAGCTTGGACAGGGTGCCCTCCTACAATGAGCAGTTCTTC.

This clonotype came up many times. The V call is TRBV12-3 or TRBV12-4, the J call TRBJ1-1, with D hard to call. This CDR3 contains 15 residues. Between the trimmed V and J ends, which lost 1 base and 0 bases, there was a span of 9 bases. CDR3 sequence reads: CASSLVRGMNTEAFF. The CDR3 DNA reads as TGTGCCAGCAGTTTAGTACGGGGAATGAACACTGAAGCTTTCTTT.

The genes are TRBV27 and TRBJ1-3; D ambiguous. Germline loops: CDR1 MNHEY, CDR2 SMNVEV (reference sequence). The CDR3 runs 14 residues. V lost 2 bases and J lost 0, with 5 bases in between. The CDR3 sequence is CASSLAHSGNTIYF. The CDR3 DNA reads TGTGCCAGCAGTTTAGCTCACTCTGGAAACACCATATATTTT.

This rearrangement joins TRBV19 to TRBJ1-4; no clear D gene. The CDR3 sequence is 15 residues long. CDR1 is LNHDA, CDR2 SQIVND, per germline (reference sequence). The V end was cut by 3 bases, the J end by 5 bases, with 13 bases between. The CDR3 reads CASSITEAGNEKLFF. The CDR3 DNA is TGTGCCAGTAGTATTACAGAGGCCGGGAATGAAAAACTGTTTTTT.

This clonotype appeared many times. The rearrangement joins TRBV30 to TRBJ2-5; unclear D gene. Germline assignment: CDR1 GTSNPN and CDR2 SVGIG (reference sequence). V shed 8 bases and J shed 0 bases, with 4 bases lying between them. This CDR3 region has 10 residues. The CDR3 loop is CALDQETQYF. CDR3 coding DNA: TGTGCCCTAGACCAAGAGACCCAGTACTTC.

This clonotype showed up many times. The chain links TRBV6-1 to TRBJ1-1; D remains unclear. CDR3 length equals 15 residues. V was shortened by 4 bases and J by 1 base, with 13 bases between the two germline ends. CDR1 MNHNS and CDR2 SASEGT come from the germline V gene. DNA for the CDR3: TGTGCCAGCAGTGGGCCGTCGGGGTGGAACACTGAAGCTTTCTTT. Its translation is CASSGPSGWNTEAFF.

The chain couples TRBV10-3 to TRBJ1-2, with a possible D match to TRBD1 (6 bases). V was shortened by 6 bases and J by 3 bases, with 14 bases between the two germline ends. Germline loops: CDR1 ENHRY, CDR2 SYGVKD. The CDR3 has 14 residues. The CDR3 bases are TGTGCCATCAGAGCGAAGGACAGCGACTATGGCTACACCTTC. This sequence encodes CAIRAKDSDYGYTF.

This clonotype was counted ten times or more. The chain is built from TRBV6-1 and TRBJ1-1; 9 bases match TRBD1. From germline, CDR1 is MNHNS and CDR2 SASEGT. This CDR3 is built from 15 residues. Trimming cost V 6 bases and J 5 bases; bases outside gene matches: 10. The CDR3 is CASRITGTGRTEAFF. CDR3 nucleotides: TGTGCCAGCAGAATAACCGGGACAGGGAGGACTGAAGCTTTCTTT.

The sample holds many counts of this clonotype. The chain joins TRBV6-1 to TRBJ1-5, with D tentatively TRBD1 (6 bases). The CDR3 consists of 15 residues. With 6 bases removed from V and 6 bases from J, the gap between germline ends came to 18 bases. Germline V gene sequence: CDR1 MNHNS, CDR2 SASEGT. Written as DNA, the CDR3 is TGTGCCAGCAGGAGGGGGGTCAGGTCCGGTCAGCCCCAGCATTTT. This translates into CASRRGVRSGQPQHF.

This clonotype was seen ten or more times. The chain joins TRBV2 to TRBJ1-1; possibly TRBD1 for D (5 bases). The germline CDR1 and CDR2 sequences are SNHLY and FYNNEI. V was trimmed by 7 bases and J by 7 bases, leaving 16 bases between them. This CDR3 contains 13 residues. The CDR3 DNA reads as TGTGCCAGCAATGGCCAGGGAGTGAGTGAAGCTTTCTTT. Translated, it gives CASNGQGVSEAFF.

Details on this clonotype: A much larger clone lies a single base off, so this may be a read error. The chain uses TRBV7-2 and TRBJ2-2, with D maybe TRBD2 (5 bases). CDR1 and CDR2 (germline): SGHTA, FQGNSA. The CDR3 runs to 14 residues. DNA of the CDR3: TGTGCCAGCAGCTCAGGACGGAACACCGGGGAGCTGGTTTTT. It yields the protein CASSSGRNTGELVF.

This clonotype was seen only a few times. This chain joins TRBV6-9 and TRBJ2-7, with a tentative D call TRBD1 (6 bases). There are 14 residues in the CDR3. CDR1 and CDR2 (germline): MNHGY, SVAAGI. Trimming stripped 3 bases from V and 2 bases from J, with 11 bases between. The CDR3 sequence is CASSYRDTAYEQYF. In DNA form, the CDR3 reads TGTGCCAGCAGTTACCGGGACACGGCCTACGAGCAGTACTTC.

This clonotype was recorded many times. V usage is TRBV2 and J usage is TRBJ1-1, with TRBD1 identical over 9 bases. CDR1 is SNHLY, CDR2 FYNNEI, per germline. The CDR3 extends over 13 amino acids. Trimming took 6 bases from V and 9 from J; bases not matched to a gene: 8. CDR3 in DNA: TGTGCCAGCAGCGGACAGGGGATTCGGAAAGCTTTCTTT. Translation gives CASSGQGIRKAFF.

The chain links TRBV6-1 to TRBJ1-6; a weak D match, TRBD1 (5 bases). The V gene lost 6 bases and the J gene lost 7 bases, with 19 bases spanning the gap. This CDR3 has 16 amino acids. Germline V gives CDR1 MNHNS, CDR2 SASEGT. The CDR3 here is CASRPGGGVQNSPLHF. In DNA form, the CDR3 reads TGTGCCAGCAGACCCGGGGGGGGGGTGCAGAATTCACCCCTCCACTTT.

Written as DNA, the CDR3 is TGCGCCAGCAGCTTCCGGGCCCCGGGCCAAGAGACCCAGTACTTC. This translates into CASSFRAPGQETQYF. The chain couples TRBV5-1 to TRBJ2-5, with D uncertain. This CDR3 contains 15 residues. Germline CDR1 is SGHRS and CDR2 is YFSETQ. The V end lost 2 bases, the J end lost 1 base, and 12 bases lay between the germline ends.

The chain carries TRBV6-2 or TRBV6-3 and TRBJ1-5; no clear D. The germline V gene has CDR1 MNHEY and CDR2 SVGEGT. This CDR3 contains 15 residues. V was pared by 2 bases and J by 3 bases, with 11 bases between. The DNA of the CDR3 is TGTGCCAGCAGTTACAATTCAATATCCAATCAGCCCCAGCATTTT. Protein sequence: CASSYNSISNQPQHF.

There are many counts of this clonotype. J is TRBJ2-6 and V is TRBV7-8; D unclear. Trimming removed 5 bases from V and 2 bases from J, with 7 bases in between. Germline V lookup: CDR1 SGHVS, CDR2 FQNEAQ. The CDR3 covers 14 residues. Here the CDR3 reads CASSPVTGANVLTF. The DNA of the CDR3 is TGTGCCAGCAGCCCTGTAACTGGGGCCAACGTCCTGACTTTC.

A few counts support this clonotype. The CDR3 DNA is TGCAGCGTTGAAAGGACAGGGGACGGCACTGAAGCTTTCTTT. As protein: CSVERTGDGTEAFF. The V call is TRBV29-1, the J call TRBJ1-1, with TRBD1 matching 9 bases. CDR1 SQVTM and CDR2 ANQGSEA come from the germline V gene. V gave up 2 bases and J gave up 4 bases; unmatched junction bases: 5. The CDR3 contains 14 residues.

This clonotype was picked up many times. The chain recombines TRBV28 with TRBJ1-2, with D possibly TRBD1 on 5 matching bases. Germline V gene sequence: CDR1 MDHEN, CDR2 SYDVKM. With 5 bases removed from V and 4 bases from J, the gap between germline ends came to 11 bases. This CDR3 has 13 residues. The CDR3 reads CASSERGIYGYTF. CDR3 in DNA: TGTGCCAGCAGTGAGCGGGGGATCTATGGCTACACCTTC.

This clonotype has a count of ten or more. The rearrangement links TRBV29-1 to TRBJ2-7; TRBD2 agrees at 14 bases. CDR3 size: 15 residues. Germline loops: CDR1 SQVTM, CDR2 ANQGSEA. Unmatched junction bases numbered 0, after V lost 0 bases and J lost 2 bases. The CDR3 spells CSVEEGLAGAYEQYF. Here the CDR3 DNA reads TGCAGCGTTGAAGAGGGACTAGCGGGGGCCTACGAGCAGTACTTC.

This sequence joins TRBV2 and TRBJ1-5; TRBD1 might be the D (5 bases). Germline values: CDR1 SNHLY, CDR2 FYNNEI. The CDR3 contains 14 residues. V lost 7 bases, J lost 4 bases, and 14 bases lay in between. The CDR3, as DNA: TGTGCCAGCACAGGCAGGGATGTGAATCAGCCCCAGCATTTT. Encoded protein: CASTGRDVNQPQHF.

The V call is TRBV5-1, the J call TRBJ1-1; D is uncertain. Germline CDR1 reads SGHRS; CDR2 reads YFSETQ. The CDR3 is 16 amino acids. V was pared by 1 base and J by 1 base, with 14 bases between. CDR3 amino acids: CASSLTPGARNTEAFF. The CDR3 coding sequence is TGCGCCAGCAGCTTGACCCCGGGAGCCAGGAACACTGAAGCTTTCTTT.

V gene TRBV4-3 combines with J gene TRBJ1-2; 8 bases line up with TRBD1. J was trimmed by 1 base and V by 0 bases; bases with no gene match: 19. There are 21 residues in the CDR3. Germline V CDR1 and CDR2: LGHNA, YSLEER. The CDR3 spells CASSQERGMDREVWGNYGYTF. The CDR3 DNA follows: TGCGCCAGCAGCCAAGAAAGGGGTATGGACAGGGAGGTTTGGGGTAACTATGGCTACACCTTC.

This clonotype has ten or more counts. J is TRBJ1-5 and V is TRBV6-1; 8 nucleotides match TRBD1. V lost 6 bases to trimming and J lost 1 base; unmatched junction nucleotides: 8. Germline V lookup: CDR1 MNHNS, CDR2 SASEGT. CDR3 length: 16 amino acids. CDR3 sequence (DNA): TGTGCCAGCAGCTCTGGACAGGGCAGAAGCAATCAGCCCCAGCATTTT. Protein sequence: CASSSGQGRSNQPQHF.

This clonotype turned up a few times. CDR3 DNA sequence: TGTGCCAGTAGTTCCGGGGACACCTACGAGCAGTACTTC. It encodes CASSSGDTYEQYF. The chain joins TRBV19 to TRBJ2-7; a possible D gene is TRBD1 (6 bases). The CDR3 covers 13 residues. CDR1 is LNHDA, CDR2 SQIVND, per germline (reference sequence). Trimming stripped 5 bases from V and 2 bases from J, with 10 bases between. The full variable domain, in which reference TRBV19 and TRBJ2-7 provide the parts outside the CDR3, is DGGITQSPKYLFRKEGQNVTLSCEQNLNHDAMYWYRQDPGQGLRLIYYSQIVNDFQKGDIAEGYSVSREKKESFPLTVTSAQKNPTAFYLCASSSGDTYEQYFGPGTRLTVT.